This T cell receptor (beta chain) was profiled in a study of cytomegalovirus exposure and HLA in healthy donors. Study results and limitations: With DRB1 most and HLA-C fewest, TCR association rates differed between HLA loci in a later analysis. The study put 150 to 200 TCR beta chains on its list as cytomegalovirus-associated.

As regards this clone: Its antigen remains unidentified.

This CDR3 contains 15 residues. The germline V gene has CDR1 GTSNPN and CDR2 SVGIG (reference sequence). Unmatched junction bases numbered 5, after V lost 2 bases and J lost 4 bases. PCR involved 60 Vbeta and 13 Jbeta primers. Only in-frame clones appear in the TCRdb table, and some are missing; sequencing was by immunoSEQ multiplex PCR. The sample yields over 150,000 clones, 77% seen once. The sequenced material came from PBMCs. This receptor was taken from a woman between 35 and 50 years old in good health and CMV-seropositive. V and J are TRBV30 and TRBJ2-2, with 9 bases lining up with TRBD1. CDR3 DNA: TGTGCCTGGAGTCGGACAGGGGCGGGCACCGGGGAGCTGTTTTTT. It translates to CAWSRTGAGTGELFF.